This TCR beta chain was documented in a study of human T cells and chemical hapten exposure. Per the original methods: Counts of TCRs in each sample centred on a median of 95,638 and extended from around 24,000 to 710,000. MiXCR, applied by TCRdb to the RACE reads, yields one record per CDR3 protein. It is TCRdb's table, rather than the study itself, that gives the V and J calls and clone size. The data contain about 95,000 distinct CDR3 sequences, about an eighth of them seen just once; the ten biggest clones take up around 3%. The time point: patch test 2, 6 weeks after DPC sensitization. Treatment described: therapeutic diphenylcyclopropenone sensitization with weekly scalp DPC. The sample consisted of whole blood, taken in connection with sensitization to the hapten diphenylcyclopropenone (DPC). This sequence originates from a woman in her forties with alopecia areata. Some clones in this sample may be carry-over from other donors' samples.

The CDR3 spells CASSQRRGSSYEQYF. The CDR3 bases are TGCGCCAGCAGCCAAAGGCGGGGAAGCTCCTACGAGCAGTACTTC. The rearrangement links TRBV4-1 to TRBJ2-7; maybe TRBD2 (6 bases). V was trimmed by 2 bases and J by 0 bases, leaving 11 bases between them. Germline assignment: CDR1 MGHRA and CDR2 YSYEKL. The CDR3 length is 15 residues.